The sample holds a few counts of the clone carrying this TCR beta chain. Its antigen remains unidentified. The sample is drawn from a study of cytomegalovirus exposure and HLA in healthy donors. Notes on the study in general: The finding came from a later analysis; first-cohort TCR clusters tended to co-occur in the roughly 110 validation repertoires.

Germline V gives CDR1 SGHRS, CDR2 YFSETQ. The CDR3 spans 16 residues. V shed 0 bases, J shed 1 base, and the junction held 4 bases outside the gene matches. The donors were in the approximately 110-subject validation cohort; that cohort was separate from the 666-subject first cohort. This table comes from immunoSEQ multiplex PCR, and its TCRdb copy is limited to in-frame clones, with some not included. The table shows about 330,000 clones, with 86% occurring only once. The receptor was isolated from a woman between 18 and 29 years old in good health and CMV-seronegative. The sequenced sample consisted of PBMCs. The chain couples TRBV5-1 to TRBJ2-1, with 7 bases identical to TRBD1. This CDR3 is CASSLEGQVSYNEQFF. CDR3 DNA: TGCGCCAGCAGCTTGGAAGGACAGGTTTCCTACAATGAGCAGTTCTTC.